A selection of T cell receptor beta chains follows, all from one sample in a study of response to subunit inactivated influenza vaccine. MiXCR, run by TCRdb on the RT-PCR reads, gives a single entry per CDR3 protein. The table lists about 570,000 distinct CDR3 sequences, around 11% of them singletons. These sequences were also reported in another study, on T cells expressing NK-cell markers.

The sequencing here drew on PBMCs from blood, taken on the day of vaccination. The receptor source for this set is a man aged 50 or older who received an inactivated influenza vaccine. Each CDR3 is given without its conserved first and last residue. Fields, in order: CDR3 protein, V gene, J gene.

ASSLVGEANEQF	TRBV27	TRBJ2-1
SARGPLNTGELF	TRBV20-1	TRBJ2-2
SAPLERSYEQY	TRBV20-1	TRBJ2-7
ASNARYPSTDTQY	TRBV5-1	TRBJ2-3
ASSYQQGNGYT	TRBV6-6	TRBJ1-2
ASSPSGGAFNEQF	TRBV5-1	TRBJ2-1
ASSEGLAGSEQF	TRBV18	TRBJ2-1
ASSQEQGLVQH	TRBV4-3	TRBJ1-5
ASSLVGQGFGGGYT	TRBV7-9	TRBJ1-2
SASGGYSYNEQF	TRBV20-1	TRBJ2-1
ASSLWDSNQPQH	TRBV12-3/TRBV12-4	TRBJ1-5
ASLITAGTEKLF	TRBV7-9	TRBJ1-4
ASSMYYRGGETQY	TRBV19	TRBJ2-5
SAWHFGNTTNEKLF	TRBV20-1	TRBJ1-4
SAPGSSSYNEQF	TRBV20-1	TRBJ2-1
ASKSPGLSNEQY	TRBV19	TRBJ2-7
ASSQYRQGKNEQF	TRBV16	TRBJ2-1
ASSFRQSAYNEQF	TRBV11-3	TRBJ2-1
ASSPPGGASYEQY	TRBV18	TRBJ2-7
SVGGRQGNTEAF	TRBV29-1	TRBJ1-1
ASTPTGAYEQY	TRBV2	TRBJ2-7
ASSQARVENEQF	TRBV4-1	TRBJ2-1
ASILELRDRGYNEQF	TRBV7-2	TRBJ2-1
ASSQVGLLNEQF	TRBV4-3	TRBJ2-1
ASNRGRRETQY	TRBV28	TRBJ2-5
ASNRLAGLDTQY	TRBV12-3/TRBV12-4	TRBJ2-3
ASSQAFLGSTDTQY	TRBV4-2	TRBJ2-3
ASARGGGAYEQY	TRBV7-2	TRBJ2-7
ASSPGTRPGELF	TRBV18	TRBJ2-2
SALLAGTTDTQY	TRBV20-1	TRBJ2-3
SASFYGYT	TRBV20-1	TRBJ1-2
ASTQPPGSRNIQY	TRBV6-2/TRBV6-3	TRBJ2-4
ASSPPTRETQY	TRBV18	TRBJ2-5
ASSPTGPGDSSYNEQF	TRBV7-7	TRBJ2-1
SAPRGRGTEAF	TRBV20-1	TRBJ1-1
AISELRDQPQH	TRBV10-3	TRBJ1-5
SAIDEGDPWKETQY	TRBV20-1	TRBJ2-5
ASSLTQGAGYGYT	TRBV18	TRBJ1-2
ASRLLRGANYGYT	TRBV5-1	TRBJ1-2
ATSRDLGWTEAF	TRBV15	TRBJ1-1
SARGLLRDTQY	TRBV20-1	TRBJ2-3
ASSYAGSGETQY	TRBV6-5	TRBJ2-5
ASSFAGNRAYEQY	TRBV27	TRBJ2-7
SESGQGTATDTQY	TRBV29-1	TRBJ2-3
ASSAYRVSDTDTQY	TRBV12-3/TRBV12-4	TRBJ2-3
SVEEWNTEAF	TRBV29-1	TRBJ1-1
ASSFRQDRGLGTDTQY	TRBV28	TRBJ2-3
ASRSGTSGVQETQY	TRBV5-1	TRBJ2-5
ASSRILDTDTQY	TRBV5-5	TRBJ2-3
ASARTNENIQY	TRBV2	TRBJ2-4
SARGPKRSSTDTQY	TRBV20-1	TRBJ2-3
SGGAGLHEQF	TRBV29-1	TRBJ2-1
ASSQGRDEKLF	TRBV14	TRBJ1-4
ASSQDRGIQY	TRBV7-2	TRBJ2-7
ASSQDLGTSDFGELF	TRBV14	TRBJ2-2
ASSFRNQETQY	TRBV12-3/TRBV12-4	TRBJ2-5
ATSRVETPGTQY	TRBV15	TRBJ2-5
ASSSGQGFSNQPQH	TRBV7-2	TRBJ1-5
ASSLPGTGFSNQPQH	TRBV7-2	TRBJ1-5
ASSLGGKGVNEQF	TRBV7-2	TRBJ2-1